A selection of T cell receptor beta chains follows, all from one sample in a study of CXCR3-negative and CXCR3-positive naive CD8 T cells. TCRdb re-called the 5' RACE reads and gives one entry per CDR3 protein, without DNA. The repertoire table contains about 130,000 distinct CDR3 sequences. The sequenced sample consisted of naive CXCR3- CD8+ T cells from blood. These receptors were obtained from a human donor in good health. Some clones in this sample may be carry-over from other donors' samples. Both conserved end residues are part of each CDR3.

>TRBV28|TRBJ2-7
CASSGGGRDRFSYEQYF
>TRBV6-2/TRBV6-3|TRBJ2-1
CASSYSTTWGYNEQFF
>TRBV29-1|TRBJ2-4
CSVDGTGLAKNIQYF
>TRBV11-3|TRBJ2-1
CASSLPVAYYNEQFF
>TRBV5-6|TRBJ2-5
CASSWTIQETQYF
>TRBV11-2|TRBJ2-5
CASSLELVETQYF
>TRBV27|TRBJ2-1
CASSLSASGHNEQFF
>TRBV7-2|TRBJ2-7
CASSLIFYEQYF
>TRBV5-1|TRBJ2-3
CASSPDLRNTDTQYF
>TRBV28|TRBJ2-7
CASSFTGIVSYEQYF
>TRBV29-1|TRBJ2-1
CSVEDGTTAEFF
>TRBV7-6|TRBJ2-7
CASSLVDFSYEQYF
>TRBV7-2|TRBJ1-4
CASSHSDRPWGKLFF
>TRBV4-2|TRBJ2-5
CASSQEEAGGGETQYF
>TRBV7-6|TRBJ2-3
CASSPEGTGSTDTQYF
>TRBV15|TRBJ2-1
CATSKGLAGSYNEQFF
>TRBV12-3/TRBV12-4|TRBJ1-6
CACSGTGNNSPLHF
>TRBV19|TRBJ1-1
CASSTGMTEAFF
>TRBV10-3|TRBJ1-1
CAGKAGASGTEAFF
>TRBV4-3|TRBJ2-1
CASSQVLPLAGRYNEQFF
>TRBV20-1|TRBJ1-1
CSARDLAGRLLMAFF
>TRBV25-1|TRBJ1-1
CASSEDRVGANTEAFF
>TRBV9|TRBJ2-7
CASSVGGGQSYEQYF
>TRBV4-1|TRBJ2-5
CASSQGTDQETQYF
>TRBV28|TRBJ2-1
CASSPQGPYYNEQFF
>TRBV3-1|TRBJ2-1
CASSQALYKYANGVNEQFF
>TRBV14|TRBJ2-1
CASSPVVIFAGGYNEQFF